These T cell receptor beta chains were read from a single sample in a study of regulatory T cells in long-lasting Graves disease. Each CDR3 protein gets one entry after TCRdb re-called the multiplex PCR reads with MiXCR. The sample consists of hundreds of thousands of distinct CDR3 sequences, more than 15% of them appearing once. These same records also appear under a second study, on T cells in Graves' hyperthyroidism and ophthalmopathy.

The starting material was peripheral blood mononuclear cells (PBMCs), obtained at new diagnosis, from a patient treated with antithyroid drugs. The receptors here all came from a woman aged 35-60 years with Graves disease. Each CDR3 is given with its conserved first and last residue. Fields, in order: clone size, J gene, D gene, V gene, CDR3 DNA, CDR3 protein. A D gene is named only where the DNA matches it firmly. Expanded clones get a size class; other rows say once, few or many, or leave the size out.

many | TRBJ2-7 | NA | TRBV12-3/TRBV12-4 | TGTGCCAGCAGTTTGGTACAATACGAGCAGTACTTC | CASSLVQYEQYF
many | TRBJ1-5 | NA | TRBV5-1 | TGCGCCAGCAGCTTGGAGCAGGGCACTCAGCCCCAGCATTTT | CASSLEQGTQPQHF
NA | TRBJ2-7 | NA | TRBV16 | TGTGCCAGCAGCCAATCTCAAGGCAACGAGCAGTACTTC | CASSQSQGNEQYF
NA | TRBJ1-4 | NA | TRBV10-1 | TGCGCCAGCAGTGACACCGACCCGGGGGAAAAACTGTTTTTT | CASSDTDPGEKLFF
many | TRBJ2-1 | TRBD2 | TRBV18 | TGTGCCAGCTCACCTCCGGGACTAGCGAATGAGCAGTTCTTC | CASSPPGLANEQFF
NA | TRBJ2-1 | TRBD2 | TRBV6-1 | TGTGCCATCGGGAGGACTAGCGGGGGGAATGAGCAGTTCTTC | CAIGRTSGGNEQFF
many | TRBJ2-3 | TRBD2 | TRBV30 | TGTGCCTGGAGTGTAGGGGCTAGCGGATTCACAGATACGCAGTATTTT | CAWSVGASGFTDTQYF
NA | TRBJ2-5 | NA | TRBV7-2 | TGTGCCAGCAGCTTAGGGGCTTACATGGAGACCCAGTACTTC | CASSLGAYMETQYF
many | TRBJ1-2 | TRBD1 | TRBV6-2/TRBV6-3 | TGTGCCAGCAGTACCGGGACAGGCTCCCGGCTTACCTTC | CASSTGTGSRLTF
few | TRBJ1-1 | NA | TRBV20-1 | TGCAGTGCTCCTGGCTCGGATACTGAAGCTTTCTTT | CSAPGSDTEAFF
NA | TRBJ2-3 | TRBD2 | TRBV2 | TGTGCCAGCAATCCCGAACTAGCGGGAGTAACAGATACGCAGTATTTT | CASNPELAGVTDTQYF
NA | TRBJ1-2 | NA | TRBV6-2/TRBV6-3 | TGTGCCAGCAGTTACGACGGGGAACAGACCTATGGCTACACCTTC | CASSYDGEQTYGYTF
many | TRBJ1-1 | NA | TRBV7-9 | TGTGCCAGCAGCCTTCCATGGGACACCATGAACACTGAAGCTTTCTTT | CASSLPWDTMNTEAFF
few | TRBJ1-5 | NA | TRBV10-1 | TGCGCCAGCACCATTACCATACTCTATAGCAATCAGCCCCAGCATTTT | CASTITILYSNQPQHF
NA | TRBJ1-6 | NA | TRBV29-1 | TGCAGCGTTGGGACAGAAACGGGTCCACCCCTCCACTTT | CSVGTETGPPLHF
many | TRBJ1-4 | NA | TRBV2 | TGTGCCAGCAGTCCTCACCAGACAGGTACGGTCAAGGAAAAACTGTTTTTT | CASSPHQTGTVKEKLFF
many | TRBJ2-7 | NA | TRBV3-1 | TGTGCCAGCAGCCAAGTTGGGACACAGGGAACCTACGAGCAGTACTTC | CASSQVGTQGTYEQYF
many | TRBJ1-1 | NA | TRBV7-6 | TGTGCCAGCAGCCGAACACAGGGTATGAACACTGAAGCTTTCTTT | CASSRTQGMNTEAFF
many | TRBJ2-5 | NA | TRBV3-1 | TGTGCCAGCAGCCCCCCACGGACGGGGAAAGAGACCCAGTACTTC | CASSPPRTGKETQYF
NA | TRBJ2-1 | NA | TRBV6-5 | TGTGCCAGCAGTTCCTGGACGTCATACGAGCAGTTCTTC | CASSSWTSYEQFF
NA | TRBJ2-6 | TRBD1 | TRBV6-1 | TGTGCCAGCAGAAAGTGGGGACAGCCAACTGGGGCCAACGTCCTGACTTTC | CASRKWGQPTGANVLTF
many | TRBJ2-1 | TRBD2 | TRBV11-3 | TGTGCCAGCAGCTTCGTGCGGGGGGCCAACAATGAGCAGTTCTTC | CASSFVRGANNEQFF
many | TRBJ1-1 | NA | TRBV12-3/TRBV12-4 | TGTGCCAGCAGTTTTGGGGTGTACACTGAAGCTTTCTTT | CASSFGVYTEAFF
many | TRBJ1-1 | NA | TRBV7-2 | TGTGCCAGCAGTTACGCGCCGGAGCGATTCACTGAAGCTTTCTTT | CASSYAPERFTEAFF
many | TRBJ1-2 | NA | TRBV3-1 | TGTGCCAGCAGCCAAGAATACAGGGTGTACGGCTACACCTTC | CASSQEYRVYGYTF
many | TRBJ2-7 | TRBD2 | TRBV10-3 | TGTGCCATCAGGACCAGCGGGGTCTACGAGCAGTACTTC | CAIRTSGVYEQYF
many | TRBJ1-2 | TRBD1 | TRBV4-1 | TGCGCCAGCAGCCAAGATTTCAGGGGGAATGGCTACACCTTC | CASSQDFRGNGYTF
many | TRBJ2-6 | TRBD1 | TRBV12-3/TRBV12-4 | TGTGCCAGCAGAACTGGACAGGTTTTATCTGGGGCCAACGTCCTGACTTTC | CASRTGQVLSGANVLTF
NA | TRBJ2-3 | NA | TRBV12-5 | TGTGCTAGTGGTCCCGACGGGGGGCTGGGGACTACGCAGTATTTT | CASGPDGGLGTTQYF
NA | TRBJ2-7 | NA | TRBV10-2 | TGCGCTAGCGCCGCGGGGACCCCCTACGAGCAGTACTTC | CASAAGTPYEQYF
many | TRBJ2-3 | TRBD2 | TRBV3-1 | TGTGCCAGCAGCCCCGTAGCGGGGGGTCCAACCGATACGCAGTATTTT | CASSPVAGGPTDTQYF
once | TRBJ2-5 | TRBD2 | TRBV7-8 | TGTGCCAGCAGCTTAAGAAGCGGGGCCCCGCAAGAGACCCAGTACTTC | CASSLRSGAPQETQYF
many | TRBJ2-5 | TRBD1 | TRBV3-1 | TGTGCCAGCAGCCGGTCTGGTGGGACAGAGGGAATGGAGACCCAGTACTTC | CASSRSGGTEGMETQYF
few | TRBJ1-3 | NA | TRBV2 | TGTGCCCTTAAACTGGATGGAAACACCATATATTTT | CALKLDGNTIYF
many | TRBJ1-1 | NA | TRBV6-2/TRBV6-3 | TGTGCCAGCAGGGAGAACAGGGTCCTCCGGGGCACTGAAGCTTTCTTT | CASRENRVLRGTEAFF
NA | TRBJ2-5 | TRBD1 | TRBV28 | TGTGCCAGCAGTGGGACAGGATCCCCGGAGACCCAGTACTTC | CASSGTGSPETQYF
few | TRBJ2-7 | NA | TRBV25-1 | TGTGCCACCGCCAGAGAGGCAGGGGCCTACGAGCAGTACTTC | CATAREAGAYEQYF
few | TRBJ1-1 | NA | TRBV20-1 | TGCAGTGCTAGGGAAACCTACTCAGAGGGGGCTTTCTTT | CSARETYSEGAFF
few | TRBJ2-7 | NA | TRBV4-1 | TGCGCCAGCAGCCAAGTGTCGGGGCTCTCCTACGAGCAGTACTTC | CASSQVSGLSYEQYF
few | TRBJ2-1 | NA | TRBV7-6 | TGTGCCAGCAGCTTAAGGGGGGTTGAGCAGTTCTTC | CASSLRGVEQFF
few | TRBJ2-7 | NA | TRBV7-3 | TGTGCCAGCAGCTTAGGGCCGGGCTACGAGCAGTACTTC | CASSLGPGYEQYF
few | TRBJ1-1 | NA | TRBV7-2 | TGTGCCAGCAGCAACTTTATGTTGGCTTTCTTT | CASSNFMLAFF
few | TRBJ1-1 | TRBD1 | TRBV7-2 | TGTGCCAGCAGCAGGACAGGGAATGCCTTTGAAGCTTTCTTT | CASSRTGNAFEAFF
many | TRBJ1-1 | NA | TRBV5-1 | TGCGCCAGCAGCCCCTGGACGGACATGAACACTGAAGCTTTCTTT | CASSPWTDMNTEAFF
NA | TRBJ2-7 | TRBD1 | TRBV6-1 | TGTGCCAGCAGTCGCGACCACCGGGACAGGGTCCACGAGCAGTACTTC | CASSRDHRDRVHEQYF
few | TRBJ1-1 | TRBD1 | TRBV20-1 | TGCAGTGCTAGGAACAGGGGGCGCGATGCTTTCTTT | CSARNRGRDAFF